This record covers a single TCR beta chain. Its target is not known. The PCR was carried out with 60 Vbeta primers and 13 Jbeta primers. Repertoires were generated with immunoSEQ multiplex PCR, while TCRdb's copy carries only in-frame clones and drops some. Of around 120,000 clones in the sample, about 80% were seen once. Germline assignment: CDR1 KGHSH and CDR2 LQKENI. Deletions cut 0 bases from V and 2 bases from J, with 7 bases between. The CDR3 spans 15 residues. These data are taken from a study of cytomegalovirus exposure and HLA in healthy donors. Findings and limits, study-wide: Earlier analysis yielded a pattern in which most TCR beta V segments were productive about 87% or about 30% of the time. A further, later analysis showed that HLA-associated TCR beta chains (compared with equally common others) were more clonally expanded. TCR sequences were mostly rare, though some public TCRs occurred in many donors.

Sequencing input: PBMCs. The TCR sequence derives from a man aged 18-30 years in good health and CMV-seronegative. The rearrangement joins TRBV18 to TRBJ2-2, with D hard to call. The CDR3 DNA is TGTGCCAGCTCACCACCGTCGGGTAACACCGGGGAGCTGTTTTTT. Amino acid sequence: CASSPPSGNTGELFF.